Detailed here is one T cell receptor (beta chain). The sample originates from a study of blood T cell repertoires in COVID-19. This CDR3 spans 16 amino acids. The V end lost 5 bases, the J end lost 2 bases, and 16 bases lay between the germline ends. From germline, CDR1 is SGHTA and CDR2 FQGNSA. The table came from immunoSEQ multiplex PCR; TCRdb's copy has only in-frame clones and leaves some out. Counted here are under 450,000 clones, about 89% occurring once; the ten biggest clones make up roughly 0.86%. In terms of age and location, participants ranged from roughly 18 to 90 years and lived in around 22 US areas.

The receptor comes from a woman in her thirties or forties who had been exposed to COVID-19. This chain links TRBV7-2 with TRBJ1-5, with a tentative D call TRBD1 (6 bases). Sequenced sample: PBMCs or T cells enriched from blood (not recorded which). CDR3 in DNA: TGTGCCAGCAGCGGAAAACAGGGTATTGGCAATCAGCCCCAGCATTTT. Amino acid sequence: CASSGKQGIGNQPQHF.